The 3 T cell receptor beta chains given below trace back to one sample, sequenced in a study of identical twins. MiXCR, run by TCRdb on the 5' RACE reads, gives a single entry per CDR3 protein. The sample has hundreds of thousands of distinct CDR3 sequences; about 20% are singletons. This same sample was also taken into another study, of T cells expressing NK-cell markers.

Sequenced: PBMCs. These receptors were obtained from a young woman in good health.

This clonotype appeared a few times. J is TRBJ1-2 and V is TRBV12-3 or TRBV12-4; no clear D gene. With 11 bases removed from V and 2 bases from J, the gap between germline ends came to 9 bases. This CDR3 has 11 residues. The CDR3 region is CAARRNYGYTF. The CDR3 DNA follows: TGTGCCGCTCGACGGAACTATGGCTACACCTTC.

This clonotype was counted between two and nine times. The chain joins TRBV29-1 to TRBJ2-3; tentative D call: TRBD1 (6 bases). CDR1 is SQVTM, CDR2 ANQGSEA, per germline. The CDR3 runs to 15 residues. The V end was cut by 4 bases, the J end by 3 bases, with 17 bases between. For the CDR3, the DNA is TGCAGCGTTGCGGACAGCCTTATTGGTACAGATACGCAGTATTTT. It is translated as CSVADSLIGTDTQYF.

Only a few counts were recorded for this clonotype. V is TRBV6-2 or TRBV6-3 and J is TRBJ1-1; possibly TRBD1 for D (5 bases). Per the germline V gene, CDR1 is MNHEY and CDR2 is SVGEGT. The ends were cut back, 6 bases at V and 11 bases at J, with 22 bases in the middle. The CDR3 loop spans 14 amino acids. CDR3 loop: CASSPGQGQIWAFF. The CDR3 nucleotides read TGTGCCAGCAGCCCTGGGCAGGGTCAGATTTGGGCTTTCTTT.